This T cell receptor beta chain was obtained from a study of T cell responses to AZD1222 COVID-19 vaccine (dated by TCRdb to 2020 to 2023). For context, the study as a whole: A total of approximately 230 trial participants underwent TCR sequencing, of whom some 210 received two doses of AZD1222 and some 26 received two doses of the MenACWY control vaccine. Trial participants were enrolled into age subgroups of 18-55, 56-69 and 70-plus years, which contained about 150, 28 and 57 TCR-sequenced participants, respectively.

As regards this clone: No cognate antigen has been identified for it. There are no base qualities to consult, and no much larger clone falls within one base.

General conclusions and limits of the study: In the small 56-69-year group, the increase in depth fell short of significance, most likely because of low power. Reportedly, almost half of the unique spike-specific TCRs recognized epitopes lying outside the regions that are mutated in the B.1.351 and B.1.1.7 variants. Conclusions about previously exposed vaccinees were limited because only five to seven AZD1222 recipients were SARS-CoV-2 seropositive at baseline. Because no day 14 peak-response samples were available, repertoires were characterized only after the peak T cell response. A significant rise in spike-specific TCR breadth and depth was observed after two AZD1222 doses relative to day 0 and relative to MenACWY recipients. Most participants were white British and females outnumbered males, and the authors suggested that clonal diversity may have been underestimated. Vaccine-associated CD4 TCRs spanned the whole spike protein, with dominant responses in regions 160-218 and 743-854.

The CDR3 regions of human TCRbeta chains were subjected to immunosequencing. On the study's bioinformatics: Repertoire TCRs were checked for matches against a reference library of SARS-CoV-2-specific TCRs that had been generated using the MIRA antigen-specificity platform. Breadth meant the fraction of unique TCRs that were SARS-CoV-2-associated, whereas depth meant the fraction of total T cells that were SARS-CoV-2-associated. Using the MIRA data, each spike-specific TCR was assigned both to the spike region to which the TCR was reactive and to a CD4 or CD8 class. Log10-transformed breadth and depth values were compared by one-way ANOVA with Sidak's multiple comparisons tests. TCRdb retrieved this table from immuneACCESS and kept in-frame rearrangements only. Not all clones are present; in checked studies, unresolved V genes account for under half, and no reason is known for the remainder. Clonal size and the V and J genes are those of that table, whereas D and trimming came from the DNA. Present in this sample are about 140,000 clones, more than 85% of which were seen just once. The top ten clones comprise 3% to 4% of the sample.

V is cut back by 3 bases and J by 13 bases, with 11 bases in the junction unmatched. Reading the germline V gene gives CDR1 SNHLY and CDR2 FYNNEI. The CDR3 sequence holds 13 residues, the cysteine and phenylalanine included. Kept here is only the CDR3 DNA, which spans 39 bases and is read in frame from base 1. The time point label of this sample denotes: about 28 days (+/-7) after the second vaccine dose. AZD1222 recipients given second doses at about 4 weeks or at about 12 weeks were pooled, since spike-specific TCR depth and breadth were not found to differ between the two schedules. Samples from vaccinated people were obtained from the UK trials COV001 and COV002, which included a single-blind randomized controlled phase 2/3 trial of AZD1222 (ChAdOx1 nCoV-19) in healthy adults. Trial participant PBMC samples were collected at day 0 and day 28 after the second dose for TCRbeta chain sequencing.

The sequence was collected from an adult who received the AZD1222 COVID-19 vaccine. Source: peripheral blood, taken 28 days after the second AZD1222 dose. Here the chain combines TRBV2 and TRBJ2-5, with 7 middle bases fitting TRBD2. The CDR3 loop reads CASSEGWLADTYF. The nucleotide sequence reads as follows: TGTGCCAGCAGTGAGGGTTGGCTAGCGGACACGTACTTC.